This record covers a single TCR beta chain. Antigen specificity is unknown. This record comes from a study of shared clonotypes between healthy human individuals. Overall study results and limits: For sorted subsets, rarefaction showed incomplete sequencing despite large depth. Generation probability values for non-shared clonotypes were lower than those for clonotypes shared by all four donors.

V lost 0 bases to trimming and J lost 3 bases, with 15 bases between them. CDR1 and CDR2 (germline): GTSNPN, SVGIG (reference sequence). This CDR3 comprises 15 residues. Deep-level running was used for the assay. The repertoire was sequenced with immunoSEQ multiplex PCR; TCRdb's copy has only in-frame clones and lacks some. The sample carries some 2,000,000 clones, approximately 94% recorded once. The J gene is TRBJ2-7, the V gene TRBV30; D is unclear. The source of this sequence is a man between 18 and 29 years old in good health. Sequenced material: naive CD4+ T cells sorted from blood. As for subset: CD45RA+ positively selected. Here the CDR3 DNA reads TGTGCCTGGAGTGTATGGGTTCAACCGGGCTACGAGCAGTACTTC. It translates to CAWSVWVQPGYEQYF.